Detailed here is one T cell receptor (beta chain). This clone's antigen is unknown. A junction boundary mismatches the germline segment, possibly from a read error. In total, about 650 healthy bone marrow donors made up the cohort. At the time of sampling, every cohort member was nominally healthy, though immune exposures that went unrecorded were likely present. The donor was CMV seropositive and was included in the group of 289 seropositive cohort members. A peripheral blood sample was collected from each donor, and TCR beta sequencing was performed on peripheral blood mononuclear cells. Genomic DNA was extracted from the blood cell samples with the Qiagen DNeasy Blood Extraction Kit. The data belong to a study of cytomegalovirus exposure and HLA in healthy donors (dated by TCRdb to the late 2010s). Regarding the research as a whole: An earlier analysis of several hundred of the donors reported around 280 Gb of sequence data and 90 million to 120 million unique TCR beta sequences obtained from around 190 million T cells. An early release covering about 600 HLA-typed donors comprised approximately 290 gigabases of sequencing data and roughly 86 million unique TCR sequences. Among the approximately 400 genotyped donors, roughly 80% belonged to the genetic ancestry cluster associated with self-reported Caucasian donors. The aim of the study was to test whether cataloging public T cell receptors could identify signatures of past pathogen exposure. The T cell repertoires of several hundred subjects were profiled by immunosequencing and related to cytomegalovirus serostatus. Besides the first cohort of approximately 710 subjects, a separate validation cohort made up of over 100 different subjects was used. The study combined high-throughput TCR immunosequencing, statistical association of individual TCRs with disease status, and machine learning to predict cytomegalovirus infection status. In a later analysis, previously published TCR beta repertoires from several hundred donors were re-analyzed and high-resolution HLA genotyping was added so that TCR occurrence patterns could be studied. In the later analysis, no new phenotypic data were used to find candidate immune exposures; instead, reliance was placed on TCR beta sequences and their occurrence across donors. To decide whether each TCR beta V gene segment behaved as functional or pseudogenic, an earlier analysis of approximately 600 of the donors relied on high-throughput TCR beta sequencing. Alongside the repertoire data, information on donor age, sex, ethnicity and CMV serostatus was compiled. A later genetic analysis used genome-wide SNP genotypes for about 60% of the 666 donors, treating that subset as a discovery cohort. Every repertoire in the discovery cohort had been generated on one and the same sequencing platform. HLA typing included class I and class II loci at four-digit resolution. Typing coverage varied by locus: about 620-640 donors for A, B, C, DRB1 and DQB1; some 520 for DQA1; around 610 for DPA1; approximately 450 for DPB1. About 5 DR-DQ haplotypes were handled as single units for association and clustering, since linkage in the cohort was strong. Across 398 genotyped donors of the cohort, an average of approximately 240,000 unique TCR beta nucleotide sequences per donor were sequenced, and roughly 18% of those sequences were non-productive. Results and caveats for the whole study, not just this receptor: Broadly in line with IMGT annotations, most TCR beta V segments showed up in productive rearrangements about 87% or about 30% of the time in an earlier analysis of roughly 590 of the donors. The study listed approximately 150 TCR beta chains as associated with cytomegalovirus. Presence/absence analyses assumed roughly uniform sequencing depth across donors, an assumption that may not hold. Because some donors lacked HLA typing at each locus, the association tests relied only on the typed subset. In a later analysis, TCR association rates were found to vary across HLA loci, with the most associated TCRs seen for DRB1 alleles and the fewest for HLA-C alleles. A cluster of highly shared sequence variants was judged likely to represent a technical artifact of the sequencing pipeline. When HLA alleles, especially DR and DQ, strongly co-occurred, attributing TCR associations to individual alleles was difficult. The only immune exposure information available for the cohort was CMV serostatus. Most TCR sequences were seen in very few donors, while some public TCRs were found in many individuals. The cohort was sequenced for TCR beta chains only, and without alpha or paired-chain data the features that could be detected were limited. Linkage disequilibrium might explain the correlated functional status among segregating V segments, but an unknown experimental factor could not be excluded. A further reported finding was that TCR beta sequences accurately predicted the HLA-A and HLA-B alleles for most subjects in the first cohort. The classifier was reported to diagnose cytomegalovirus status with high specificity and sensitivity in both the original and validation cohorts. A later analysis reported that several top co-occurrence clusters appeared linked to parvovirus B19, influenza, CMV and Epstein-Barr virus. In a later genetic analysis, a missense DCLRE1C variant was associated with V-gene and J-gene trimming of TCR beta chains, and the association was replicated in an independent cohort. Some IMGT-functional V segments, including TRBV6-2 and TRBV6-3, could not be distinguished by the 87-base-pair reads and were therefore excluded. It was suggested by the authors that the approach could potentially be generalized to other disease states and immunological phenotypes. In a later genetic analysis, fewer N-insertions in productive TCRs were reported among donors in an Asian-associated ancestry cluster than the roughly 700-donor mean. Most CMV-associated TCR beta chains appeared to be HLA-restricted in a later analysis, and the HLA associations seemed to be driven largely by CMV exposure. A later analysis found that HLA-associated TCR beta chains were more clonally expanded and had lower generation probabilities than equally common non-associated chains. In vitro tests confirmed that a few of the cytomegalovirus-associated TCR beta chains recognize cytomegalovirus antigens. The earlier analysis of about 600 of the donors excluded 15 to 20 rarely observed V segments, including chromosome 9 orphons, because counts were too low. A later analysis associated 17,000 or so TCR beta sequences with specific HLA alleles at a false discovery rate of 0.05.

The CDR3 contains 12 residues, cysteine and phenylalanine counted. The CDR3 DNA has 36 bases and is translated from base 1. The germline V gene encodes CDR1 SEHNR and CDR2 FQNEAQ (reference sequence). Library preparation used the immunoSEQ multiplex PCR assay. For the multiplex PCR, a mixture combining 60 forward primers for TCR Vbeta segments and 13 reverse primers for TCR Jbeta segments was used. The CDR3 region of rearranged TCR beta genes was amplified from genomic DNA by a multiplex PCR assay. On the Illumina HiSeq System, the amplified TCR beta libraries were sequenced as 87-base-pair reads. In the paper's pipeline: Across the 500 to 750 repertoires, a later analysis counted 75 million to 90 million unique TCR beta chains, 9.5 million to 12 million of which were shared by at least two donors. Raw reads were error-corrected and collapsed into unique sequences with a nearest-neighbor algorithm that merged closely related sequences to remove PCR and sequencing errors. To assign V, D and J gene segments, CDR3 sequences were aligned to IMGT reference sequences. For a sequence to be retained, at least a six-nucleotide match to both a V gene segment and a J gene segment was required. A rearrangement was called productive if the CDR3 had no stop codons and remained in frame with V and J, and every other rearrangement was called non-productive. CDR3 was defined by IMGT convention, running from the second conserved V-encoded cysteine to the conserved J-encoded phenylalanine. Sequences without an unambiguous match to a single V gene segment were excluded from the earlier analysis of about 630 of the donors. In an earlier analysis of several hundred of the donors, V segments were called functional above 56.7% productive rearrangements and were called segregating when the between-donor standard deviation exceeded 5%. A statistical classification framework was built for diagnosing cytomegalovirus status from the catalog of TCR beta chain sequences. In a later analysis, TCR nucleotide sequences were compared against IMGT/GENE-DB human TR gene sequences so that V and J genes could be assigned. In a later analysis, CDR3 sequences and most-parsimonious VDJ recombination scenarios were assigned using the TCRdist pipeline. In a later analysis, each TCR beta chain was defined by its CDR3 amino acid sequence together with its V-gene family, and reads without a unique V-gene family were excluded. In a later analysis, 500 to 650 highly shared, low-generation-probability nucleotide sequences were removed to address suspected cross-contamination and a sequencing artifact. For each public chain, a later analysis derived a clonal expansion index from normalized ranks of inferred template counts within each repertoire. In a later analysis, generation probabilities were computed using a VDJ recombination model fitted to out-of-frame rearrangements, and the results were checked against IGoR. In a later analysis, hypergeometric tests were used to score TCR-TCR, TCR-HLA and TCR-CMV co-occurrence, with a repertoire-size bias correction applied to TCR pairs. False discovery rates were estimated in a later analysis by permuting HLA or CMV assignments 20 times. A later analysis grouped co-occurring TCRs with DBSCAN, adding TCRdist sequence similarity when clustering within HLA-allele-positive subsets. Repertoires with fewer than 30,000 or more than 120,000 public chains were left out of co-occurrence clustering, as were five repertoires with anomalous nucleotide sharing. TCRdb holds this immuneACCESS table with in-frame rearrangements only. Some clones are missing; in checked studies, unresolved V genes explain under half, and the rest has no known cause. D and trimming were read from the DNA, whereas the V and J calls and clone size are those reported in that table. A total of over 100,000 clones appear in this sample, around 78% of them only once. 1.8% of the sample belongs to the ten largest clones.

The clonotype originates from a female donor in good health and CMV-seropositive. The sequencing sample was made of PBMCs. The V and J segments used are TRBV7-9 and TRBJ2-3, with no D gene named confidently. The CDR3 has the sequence CSSSPYTDTQYF. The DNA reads TGTTCCAGCAGCCCCTATACAGATACGCAGTATTTT.